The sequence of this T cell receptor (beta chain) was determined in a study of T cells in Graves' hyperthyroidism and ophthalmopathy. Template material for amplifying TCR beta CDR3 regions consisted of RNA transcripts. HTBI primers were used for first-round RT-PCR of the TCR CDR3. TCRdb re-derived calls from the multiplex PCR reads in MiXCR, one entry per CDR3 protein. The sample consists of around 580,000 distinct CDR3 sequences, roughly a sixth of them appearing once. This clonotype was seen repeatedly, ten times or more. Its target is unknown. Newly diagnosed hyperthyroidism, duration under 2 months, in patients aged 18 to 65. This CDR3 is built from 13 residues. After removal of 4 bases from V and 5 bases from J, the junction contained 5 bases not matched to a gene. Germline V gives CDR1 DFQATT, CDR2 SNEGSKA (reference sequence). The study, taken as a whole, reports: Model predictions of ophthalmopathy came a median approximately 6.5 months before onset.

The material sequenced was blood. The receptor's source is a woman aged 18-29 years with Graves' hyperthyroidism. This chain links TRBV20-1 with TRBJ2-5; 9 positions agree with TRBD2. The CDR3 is CSAIAGVDETQYF. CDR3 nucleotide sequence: TGCAGTGCTATAGCGGGAGTGGATGAGACCCAGTACTTC.